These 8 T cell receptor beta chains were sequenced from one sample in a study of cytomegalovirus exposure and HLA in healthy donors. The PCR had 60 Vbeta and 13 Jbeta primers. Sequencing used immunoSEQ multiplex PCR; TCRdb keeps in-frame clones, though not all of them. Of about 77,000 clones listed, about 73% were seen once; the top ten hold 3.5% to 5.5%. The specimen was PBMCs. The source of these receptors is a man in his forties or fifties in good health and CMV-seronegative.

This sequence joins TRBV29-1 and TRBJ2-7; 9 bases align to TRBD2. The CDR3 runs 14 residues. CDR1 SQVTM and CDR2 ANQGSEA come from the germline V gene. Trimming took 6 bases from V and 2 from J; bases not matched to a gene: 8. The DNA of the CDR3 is TGCAGCGTCACCGGGACTAGCCCCCCCTACGAGCAGTACTTC. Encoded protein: CSVTGTSPPYEQYF.

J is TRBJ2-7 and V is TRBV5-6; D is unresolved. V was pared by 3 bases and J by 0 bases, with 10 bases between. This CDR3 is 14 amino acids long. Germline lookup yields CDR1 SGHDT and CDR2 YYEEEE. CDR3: CASSYRSRSYEQYF. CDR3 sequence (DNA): TGTGCCAGCAGCTACCGTAGCCGCTCCTACGAGCAGTACTTC.

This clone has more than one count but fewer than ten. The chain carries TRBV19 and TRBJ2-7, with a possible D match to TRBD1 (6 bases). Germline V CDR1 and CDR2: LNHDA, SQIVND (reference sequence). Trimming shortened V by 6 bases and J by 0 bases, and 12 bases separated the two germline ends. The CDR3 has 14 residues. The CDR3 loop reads CASSAGVGSYEQYF. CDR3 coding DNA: TGTGCCAGTAGCGCAGGGGTGGGCTCCTACGAGCAGTACTTC.

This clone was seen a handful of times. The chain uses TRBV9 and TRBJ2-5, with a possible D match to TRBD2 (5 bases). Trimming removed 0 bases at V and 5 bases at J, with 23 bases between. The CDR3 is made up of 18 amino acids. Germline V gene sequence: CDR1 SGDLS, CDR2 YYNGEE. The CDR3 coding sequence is TGTGCCAGCAGCGTAGCCCCCAGTGGAGGACTCGGATCGGAGACCCAGTACTTC. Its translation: CASSVAPSGGLGSETQYF.

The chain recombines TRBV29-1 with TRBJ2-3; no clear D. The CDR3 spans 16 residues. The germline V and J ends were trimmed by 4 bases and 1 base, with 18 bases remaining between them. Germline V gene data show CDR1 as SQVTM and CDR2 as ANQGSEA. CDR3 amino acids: CSVVSRTFGRTDTQYF. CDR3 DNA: TGCAGCGTTGTCTCTCGAACCTTTGGCCGCACAGATACGCAGTATTTT.

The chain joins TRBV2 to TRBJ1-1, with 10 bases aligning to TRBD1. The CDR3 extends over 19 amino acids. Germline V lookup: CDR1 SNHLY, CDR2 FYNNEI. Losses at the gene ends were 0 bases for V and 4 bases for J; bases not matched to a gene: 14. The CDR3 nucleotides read TGTGCCAGCAGTGAAGCGGGGGAGTGGACAGGGGGTCGGCGCACTGAAGCTTTCTTT. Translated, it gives CASSEAGEWTGGRRTEAFF.

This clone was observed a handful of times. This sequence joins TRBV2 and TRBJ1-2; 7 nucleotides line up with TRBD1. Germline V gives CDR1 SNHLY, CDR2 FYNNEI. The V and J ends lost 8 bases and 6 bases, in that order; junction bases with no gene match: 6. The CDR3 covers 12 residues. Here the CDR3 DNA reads TGTGCCAGCTGGGACAGTATACATGGCTACACCTTC. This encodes CASWDSIHGYTF. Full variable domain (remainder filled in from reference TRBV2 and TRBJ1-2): EPEVTQTPSHQVTQMGQEVILRCVPISNHLYFYWYRQILGQKVEFLVSFYNNEISEKSEIFDDQFSVERPDGSNFTLKIRSTKLEDSAMYFCASWDSIHGYTFGSGTRLTVV.

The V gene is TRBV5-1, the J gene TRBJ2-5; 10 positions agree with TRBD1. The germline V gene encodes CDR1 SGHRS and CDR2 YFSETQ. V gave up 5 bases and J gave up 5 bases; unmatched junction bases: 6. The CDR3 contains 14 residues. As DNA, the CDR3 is TGCGCCAGCAGTAGGGACAGGGGAAAGGAGACCCAGTACTTC. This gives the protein CASSRDRGKETQYF.